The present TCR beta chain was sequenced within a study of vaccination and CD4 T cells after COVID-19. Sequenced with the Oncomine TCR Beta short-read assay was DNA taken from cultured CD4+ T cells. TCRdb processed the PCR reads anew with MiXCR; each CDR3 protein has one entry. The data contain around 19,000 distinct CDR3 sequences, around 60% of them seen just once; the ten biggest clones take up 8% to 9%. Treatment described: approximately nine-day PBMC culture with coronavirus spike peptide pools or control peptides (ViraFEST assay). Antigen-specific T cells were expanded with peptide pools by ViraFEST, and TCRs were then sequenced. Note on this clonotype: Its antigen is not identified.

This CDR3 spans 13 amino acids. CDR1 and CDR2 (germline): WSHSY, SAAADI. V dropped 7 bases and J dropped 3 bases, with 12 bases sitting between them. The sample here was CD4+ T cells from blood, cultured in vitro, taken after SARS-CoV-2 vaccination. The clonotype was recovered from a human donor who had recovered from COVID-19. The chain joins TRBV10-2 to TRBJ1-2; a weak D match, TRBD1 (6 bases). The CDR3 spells CASTGGRDYGYTF. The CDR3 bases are TGCGCCAGCACGGGGGGCCGAGACTATGGCTACACCTTC.